These 22 T cell receptor beta chains were sequenced from one sample in a study of memory CD4+ T cells and cytomegalovirus serostatus. Single viable CD3+CD4+CD8-CD45RO+ cells were sorted as the memory CD4+ T cells. Measured with immunoSEQ multiplex PCR; TCRdb has only the in-frame clones, and not every one. This sample has approximately 40,000 clones, with around 80% found just once. The sequencing sample was made of memory CD4+ T cells from blood. The receptors stem from an adult in good health and CMV-seronegative.

J is TRBJ2-1 and V is TRBV2; 8 positions match TRBD1. Trimming took 8 bases from V and 4 from J; bases not matched to a gene: 4. CDR1 and CDR2 from the germline V gene are SNHLY and FYNNEI. CDR3 length equals 13 residues. The CDR3 here is CASQGQAYNEQFF. DNA of the CDR3: TGTGCCAGCCAGGGACAGGCTTACAATGAGCAGTTCTTC. The full variable domain, in which reference TRBV2 and TRBJ2-1 provide the parts outside the CDR3, is EPEVTQTPSHQVTQMGQEVILRCVPISNHLYFYWYRQILGQKVEFLVSFYNNEISEKSEIFDDQFSVERPDGSNFTLKIRSTKLEDSAMYFCASQGQAYNEQFFGPGTRLTVL.

V gene TRBV4-1 combines with J gene TRBJ1-4, with 10 bases matching TRBD1. CDR3 length: 15 amino acids. The V gene's germline CDR1 is MGHRA and CDR2 YSYEKL. J was trimmed by 7 bases and V by 4 bases; bases with no gene match: 6. CDR3 sequence: CASSRSTGGLEKLFF. The CDR3 DNA is TGCGCCAGCAGCCGATCGACAGGGGGCCTTGAAAAACTGTTTTTT.

J is TRBJ2-2 and V is TRBV19, with D unresolved. The CDR3 runs to 16 residues. Per germline, CDR1 LNHDA and CDR2 SQIVND (reference sequence). V lost 3 bases to trimming and J lost 0 bases, with 11 bases between them. Written as DNA, the CDR3 is TGTGCCAGTAGTATTCTTCGGCAGACGAACACCGGGGAGCTGTTTTTT. Its translation is CASSILRQTNTGELFF.

The count of this clone is one. This CDR3 is CASTVMRGGDQPQHF. DNA of the CDR3: TGTGCCAGCACAGTGATGAGGGGAGGGGATCAGCCCCAGCATTTT. V is TRBV2 and J is TRBJ1-5; maybe TRBD1 (5 bases). Deletions cut 7 bases from V and 5 bases from J, with 18 bases between. Per the germline V gene, CDR1 is SNHLY and CDR2 is FYNNEI. This CDR3 has 15 residues. Full variable domain (missing parts from reference TRBV2 and TRBJ1-5): EPEVTQTPSHQVTQMGQEVILRCVPISNHLYFYWYRQILGQKVEFLVSFYNNEISEKSEIFDDQFSVERPDGSNFTLKIRSTKLEDSAMYFCASTVMRGGDQPQHFGDGTRLSIL.

The chain couples TRBV5-4 to TRBJ2-3; maybe TRBD2 (6 bases). The CDR3 totals 16 residues. Trimming pared 5 bases from V and 1 base from J, leaving 17 bases between. Germline lookup yields CDR1 SGHNT and CDR2 YYREEE (reference sequence). The CDR3 here is CASRSSGGVGTDTQYF. CDR3 DNA sequence: TGTGCCAGCAGATCCTCTGGCGGGGTGGGCACAGATACGCAGTATTTT.

This clone was recorded a few times. V usage is TRBV6-1 and J usage is TRBJ2-6; maybe TRBD1 (5 bases). Trimming cost V 6 bases and J 4 bases, with 13 bases left between them. The CDR3 is made up of 15 amino acids. Germline V gene lookup returns CDR1 MNHNS and CDR2 SASEGT. The CDR3 protein is CASRFTGSGANVLTF. The CDR3 DNA reads as TGTGCCAGCAGGTTCACAGGATCCGGGGCCAACGTCCTGACTTTC.

V gene TRBV29-1 combines with J gene TRBJ1-1; 11 nucleotides align to TRBD1. V trimming: 6 bases; J trimming: 4 bases; junction bases outside the gene matches: 7. The CDR3 runs to 14 residues. The germline CDR1 and CDR2 sequences are SQVTM and ANQGSEA. DNA of the CDR3: TGCAGCGTGGACAGGGGGCGCGGAAGCACTGAAGCTTTCTTT. The encoded protein is CSVDRGRGSTEAFF.

The chain carries TRBV7-9 and TRBJ2-3, with D perhaps TRBD1 or TRBD2 (6 bases each). The germline CDR1 and CDR2 sequences are SEHNR and FQNEAQ (reference sequence). The CDR3 has 15 amino acids. The ends were cut back, 0 bases at V and 4 bases at J, with 11 bases in the middle. The CDR3 sequence is CASSLAGGTADTQYF. DNA for the CDR3: TGTGCCAGCAGCTTAGCGGGGGGCACGGCAGATACGCAGTATTTT.

The chain links TRBV6-1 to TRBJ2-7; 7 bases map to TRBD1. CDR3 length: 10 amino acids. CDR1 and CDR2 (germline): MNHNS, SASEGT. CDR3 coding DNA: TGTGCCAGCAGGGAGACAGGGATGGAAGTC. This translates into CASRETGMEV.

This chain uses TRBV5-5 with TRBJ1-2; D remains ambiguous. The CDR3 spans 13 residues. V was shortened by 4 bases and J by 0 bases, with 7 bases between the two germline ends. In germline, CDR1 is SGHKS, CDR2 YYEKEE (reference sequence). The CDR3 here is CASSEGTNYGYTF. The CDR3 DNA reads as TGTGCCAGCAGCGAGGGAACTAACTATGGCTACACCTTC. The full variable domain, rest sourced from reference TRBV5-5 and TRBJ1-2, is DAGVTQSPTHLIKTRGQQVTLRCSPISGHKSVSWYQQVLGQGPQFIFQYYEKEERGRGNFPDRFSARQFPNYSSELNVNALLLGDSALYLCASSEGTNYGYTFGSGTRLTVV.

The chain carries TRBV10-3 and TRBJ1-1; 7 bases line up with TRBD1. The germline gives CDR1 ENHRY, CDR2 SYGVKD. V shed 0 bases, J shed 6 bases, and the junction held 10 bases outside the gene matches. The CDR3 spans 16 residues. CDR3 sequence: CAISESPRTGRSEAFF. As DNA, the CDR3 is TGTGCCATCAGTGAGTCGCCCAGGACAGGTAGGTCTGAAGCTTTCTTT.

The V gene is TRBV5-1, the J gene TRBJ1-5; perhaps TRBD1 as D (5 bases). The germline V gene has CDR1 SGHRS and CDR2 YFSETQ. CDR3 length: 15 residues. The ends were cut back, 4 bases at V and 1 base at J, with 12 bases in the middle. CDR3 bases: TGCGCCAGCAGCGTAGGGGTGGGGAGCAATCAGCCCCAGCATTTT. As protein: CASSVGVGSNQPQHF. The variable domain in full, completed from reference TRBV5-1 and TRBJ1-5, reads KAGVTQTPRYLIKTRGQQVTLSCSPISGHRSVSWYQQTPGQGLQFLFEYFSETQRNKGNFPGRFSGRQFSNSRSEMNVSTLELGDSALYLCASSVGVGSNQPQHFGDGTRLSIL.

This chain uses TRBV5-1 with TRBJ2-2; D might be TRBD1 (6 bases). Trimming cost V 4 bases and J 2 bases, with 15 bases left between them. In germline, CDR1 is SGHRS, CDR2 YFSETQ. This CDR3 has 16 residues. CDR3: CASSPMGHPNTGELFF. The DNA of the CDR3 is TGCGCCAGCAGCCCTATGGGACACCCAAACACCGGGGAGCTGTTTTTT.

The chain links TRBV6-5 to TRBJ2-5, with 7 bases identical to TRBD1. This CDR3 region has 13 residues. Looked up from germline, CDR1 is MNHEY and CDR2 is SVGAGI. With V trimmed by 6 bases and J by 3 bases, 4 bases remained unmatched. In DNA, the CDR3 is TGTGCCAGCAGCGATACAGGGGAAGAGACCCAGTACTTC. Translating it yields CASSDTGEETQYF.

The V call is TRBV30, the J call TRBJ1-6, with TRBD1 matching 7 bases. CDR3 length: 14 residues. V was clipped by 0 bases and J by 10 bases; unmatched bases: 6. Germline V lookup: CDR1 GTSNPN, CDR2 SVGIG (reference sequence). The CDR3: CAWSVGDSGSPLHF. The CDR3 region has the DNA TGTGCCTGGAGTGTTGGGGACAGCGGATCACCCCTCCACTTT. Together with reference TRBV30 and TRBJ1-6, the CDR3 gives the full variable domain: SQTIHQWPATLVQPVGSPLSLECTVEGTSNPNLYWYRQAAGRGLQLLFYSVGIGQISSEVPQNLSASRPQDRQFILSSKKLLLSDSGFYLCAWSVGDSGSPLHFGNGTRLTVT.

This chain connects TRBV23-1 to TRBJ2-6; no reliable D call. TRBV23-1 is an open reading frame whose function is uncertain. The CDR3 is 14 residues long. The germline V and J ends were trimmed by 2 bases and 2 bases, with 4 bases remaining between them. This chain's CDR3 is CASSQRPGANVLTF. The CDR3, as DNA: TGCGCCAGCAGTCAAAGACCTGGGGCCAACGTCCTGACTTTC.

The CDR3 sequence is CAINRDSSTGELFF. The CDR3 coding sequence is TGTGCCATCAATCGGGACAGCTCTACCGGGGAGCTGTTTTTT. This rearrangement joins TRBV10-3 to TRBJ2-2; 7 nucleotides agree with TRBD1. Germline-derived CDR1 and CDR2 are ENHRY and SYGVKD. The junction had 7 bases not matched to a gene; V was cut back by 7 bases and J by 5 bases. The CDR3 covers 14 residues.

This chain uses TRBV6-6 with TRBJ1-5; D ambiguous. The CDR3 sequence is 14 residues long. V was trimmed by 0 bases and J by 7 bases, leaving 10 bases between them. Germline assignment: CDR1 MNHNY and CDR2 SVGAGI (reference sequence). The CDR3 reads CASSYSTSDQPQHF. For the CDR3, the DNA is TGTGCCAGCAGTTACTCGACTTCCGACCAGCCCCAGCATTTT.

The chain has TRBV2 and TRBJ2-5; no clear D. CDR1 is SNHLY, CDR2 FYNNEI, per germline. This CDR3 has 13 amino acids. Trimming took 6 bases from V and 1 from J, leaving 9 bases between them. CDR3 sequence: CASSERSQETQYF. CDR3 in DNA: TGTGCCAGCAGCGAGCGTAGCCAAGAGACCCAGTACTTC.

The chain has TRBV18 and TRBJ2-7; 11 nucleotides line up with TRBD2. Germline CDR1 reads KGHSH; CDR2 reads LQKENI. The CDR3 is 15 amino acids. Trimming cost V 3 bases and J 3 bases; bases outside gene matches: 4. CDR3 amino acids: CASSPATSGVYEQYF. CDR3 nucleotide sequence: TGTGCCAGCTCACCGGCGACTAGCGGGGTCTACGAGCAGTACTTC.

The genes are TRBV4-1 and TRBJ1-2; unclear D gene. CDR3 length: 13 residues. In germline, CDR1 is MGHRA, CDR2 YSYEKL. Trimming pared 1 base from V and 7 bases from J, leaving 10 bases between. The CDR3: CASSQVYGIGYTF. CDR3 nucleotides: TGCGCCAGCAGCCAAGTGTACGGGATTGGCTACACCTTC.

V gene TRBV29-1 combines with J gene TRBJ1-1; D is uncertain. This CDR3 region has 14 residues. Germline V lookup: CDR1 SQVTM, CDR2 ANQGSEA. V was cut by 4 bases and J by 0 bases, with 12 bases left in between. The CDR3 DNA is TGCAGCGTTGTAGGGTGGAATGTGAACACTGAAGCTTTCTTT. The encoded protein is CSVVGWNVNTEAFF.